This TCR beta chain was profiled in a study of T cells after posttransplantation cyclophosphamide. Whole-study results and caveats: Later blood repertoires were often dominated by clones from the donor CD8+ memory compartment. TRB clonality was highly associated with recipient CMV seropositivity and reactivation.

In the case of this clone: Its antigen is currently unknown. The sample holds other DNA sequences that translate to the same CDR3.

Treatment was busulfan-fludarabine conditioning, a marrow graft, and cyclophosphamide on days +3 and +4. CDR1 and CDR2 (germline): SGDLS, YYNGEE. Germline trimming cut 5 bases from V and 4 bases from J; bases unmatched to any gene: 11. The CDR3 sequence is 15 residues long. The table came from immunoSEQ multiplex PCR; TCRdb's copy has only in-frame clones and leaves some out. There are about 14,000 clones in the sample, none observed a single time. The sequences come from PBMCs, collected more than 950 days after allogeneic stem cell transplant with posttransplant cyclophosphamide. This clonotype originated in a female patient in her 40s who received an allogeneic stem cell transplant from a related donor, was CMV-positive, and had no GVHD. The graft donor may be the source of some T cells. This chain links TRBV9 with TRBJ2-7, with TRBD1 matching 8 bases. In DNA form, the CDR3 reads TGTGCCAGCAGTTTCAGACAGGGGACGGCATACGAGCAGTACTTC. It is translated as CASSFRQGTAYEQYF.